This T cell receptor (beta chain) was identified in a study of CD8 T cells in Susac syndrome. Study outcomes and limitations: As the study acknowledged, the number of individuals in its TCR sequencing and HLA analysis was relatively small.

TCR beta sequences were obtained from blood CD8+ and CD4+ T cells. Purification of the CD8+ and CD4+ T cells relied on negative isolation, and TEMRA cells underwent FACS enrichment. V shed 2 bases, J shed 6 bases, and the junction held 15 bases outside the gene matches. Germline values: CDR1 DFQATT, CDR2 SNEGSKA (reference sequence). The CDR3 sequence is 19 residues long. In the case of this clonotype: Its cognate antigen is unknown.

An input of roughly 0.45 to 1 ug of RNA was subjected to reverse transcription using random hexamers. The method of amplification for TCR beta CDR3 was immunoSEQ multiplex PCR, covering 54 Vbeta and 13 Jbeta. TCRdb ran MiXCR on the immunoSEQ multiplex PCR reads and lists one entry per CDR3 protein. There are 95,000 to 150,000 distinct CDR3 sequences in the sample; 90% to 95% occur only once, and about 0.098% lies in the top ten. This rearrangement joins TRBV20-1 to TRBJ2-4, with 14 nucleotides matching TRBD2. Sample: CD4+ T cells from PBMCs. The receptor's source is a human donor in good health. The CDR3 nucleotides are TGCAGTGCTAGACCTGGACAGCTACTAGGGACTAGCGGGAGAAACATTCAGTACTTC. Its protein is CSARPGQLLGTSGRNIQYF.